The clone carrying this T cell receptor (beta chain) was detected ten times or more. Its antigen is as yet unknown. These data are taken from a study of Graves' ophthalmopathy and Graves' hyperthyroidism. Looking at the study overall: Peripheral blood was gathered at the point of initial diagnosis, before any treatment started.

The authors amplified TCR beta CDR3 regions, and they did so from RNA transcripts for repertoire sequencing. The workflow started with a first-round RT-PCR run with HTBI primers and then moved on to a second-round multiplex PCR. MiXCR, applied by TCRdb to the multiplex PCR reads, yields one record per CDR3 protein. The sample holds 220,000 or so distinct CDR3 sequences; roughly 21% are singletons and the top ten take around 45%. General study points: The model's prediction of ophthalmopathy progression had just over 70% sensitivity and around 72% specificity. Researchers report that a 13-signature model separated ophthalmopathy from stable hyperthyroidism, posting less than 90% sensitivity and more than 70% specificity.

Trimming at V came to 2 bases and at J to 6 bases, leaving 2 bases not matched to a gene. Germline lookup yields CDR1 MDHEN and CDR2 SYDVKM. The CDR3 has 14 residues. The sample was peripheral blood. This sequence joins TRBV28 and TRBJ1-2; 11 bases align to TRBD1. The receptor's source is a woman between 45 and 65 years old with Graves' ophthalmopathy. CDR3 bases: TGTGCCAGCAGTTTACGGACAGGGGGCAATGGCTACACCTTC. Translation gives CASSLRTGGNGYTF.